This note documents a single T cell receptor (beta chain) sequence. The antigen remains undetermined. The data were taken from a study of memory CD4+ T cells and cytomegalovirus serostatus. General observations from the study: The CMV-associated TCR signature appears largely within the CD4+ memory repertoire. About 40% of the roughly 160 known CMV-associated TCRbeta sequences appeared in CD4+ memory. Median bootstrapped AUC for CMV status was roughly 0.95 originally, 0.75 to 0.91 US-trained.

The assay was immunoSEQ multiplex PCR, and TCRdb's table has in-frame clones only and misses some. This table holds 40,000 to 55,000 clones, roughly 78% found once. The CDR3 runs 15 residues. The germline CDR1 and CDR2 sequences are SGHVS and FQNEAQ. V gave up 5 bases and J gave up 0 bases, with 14 bases separating them. The sort gate was single viable CD3+CD4+CD8-CD45RO+ cells for memory CD4+ T cells. Material: memory CD4+ T cells from blood. V usage is TRBV7-8 and J usage is TRBJ2-7; D possibly corresponds to TRBD1 (6 bases). This TCR derives from an adult in good health and CMV-seronegative. CDR3 sequence reads: CASSNRQAVSYEQYF. In nucleotides, the CDR3 is TGTGCCAGCAGCAACAGACAGGCCGTCTCCTACGAGCAGTACTTC.